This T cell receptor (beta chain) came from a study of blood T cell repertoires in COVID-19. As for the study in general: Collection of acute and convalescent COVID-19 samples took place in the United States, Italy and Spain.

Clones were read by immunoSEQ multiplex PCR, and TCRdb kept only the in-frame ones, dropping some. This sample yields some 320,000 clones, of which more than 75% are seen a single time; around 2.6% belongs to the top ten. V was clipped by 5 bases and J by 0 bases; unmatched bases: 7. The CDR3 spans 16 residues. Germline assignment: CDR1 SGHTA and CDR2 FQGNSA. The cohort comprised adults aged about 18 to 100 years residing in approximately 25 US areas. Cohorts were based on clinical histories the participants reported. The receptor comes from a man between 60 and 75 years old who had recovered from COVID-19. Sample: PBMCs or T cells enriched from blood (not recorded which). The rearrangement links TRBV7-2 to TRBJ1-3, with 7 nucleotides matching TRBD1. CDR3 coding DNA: TGTGCCAGCAGCCGTGGGACAGCGAGCTCTGGAAACACCATATATTTT. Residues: CASSRGTASSGNTIYF. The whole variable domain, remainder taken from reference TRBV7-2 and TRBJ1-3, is GAGVSQSPSNKVTEKGKDVELRCDPISGHTALYWYRQSLGQGLEFLIYFQGNSAPDKSGLPSDRFSAERTGGSVSTLTIQRTQQEDSAVYLCASSRGTASSGNTIYFGEGSWLTVV.